These 5 T cell receptor beta chains were sequenced from one sample in a study of blood T cell repertoires in COVID-19. Data came from immunoSEQ multiplex PCR; TCRdb stores just in-frame clones and leaves some out. Of about 140,000 clones detected, about 87% appear once; the ten largest clones hold about 1.7%. Sequenced sample: peripheral blood. These receptors were collected from a woman aged 45 to 65 with acute or convalescent COVID-19.

The genes are TRBV12-3 or TRBV12-4 and TRBJ2-7, with 7 bases that match TRBD2. The CDR3 length is 13 residues. The J segment lost 4 bases and the V segment lost 4 bases, leaving 4 bases of the junction unmatched. The CDR3 DNA sequence: TGTGCCAGCAGTTGGGCGGGAGTATACGAGCAGTACTTC. Its protein product is CASSWAGVYEQYF.

The chain combines TRBV11-3 with TRBJ2-7; tentatively, D is TRBD1 (6 bases). The CDR3 sequence is 13 residues long. In germline, CDR1 is SGHNT, CDR2 YENEEA. The V end lost 5 bases, the J end lost 7 bases, and 15 bases lay between the germline ends. CDR3 loop: CASSLNRVGEQYF. As DNA, the CDR3 is TGTGCCAGCAGCCTCAACAGGGTTGGGGAGCAGTACTTC.

The CDR3 is CASSQDRGRGEQFF. The CDR3 region has the DNA TGTGCCAGCAGCCAAGATCGGGGTCGCGGTGAGCAGTTCTTC. The V call is TRBV3-1 (or the pseudogene TRBV3-2), the J call TRBJ2-1, with D tentatively TRBD2 (5 bases). There are 14 residues in the CDR3. Trimming pared 0 bases from V and 9 bases from J, leaving 12 bases between. Per germline, CDR1 LGHDT and CDR2 YNNKEL (reference sequence).

This clone turned up a few times. The chain joins TRBV6-1 to TRBJ1-5; the match to TRBD1 covers 9 bases. The junction had 5 bases not matched to a gene; V was cut back by 2 bases and J by 6 bases. The CDR3 has 15 amino acids. CDR1 MNHNS and CDR2 SASEGT come from the germline V gene. CDR3 nucleotides: TGTGCCAGCAGTGAAAGAACAGGGGGCTCTCAGCCCCAGCATTTT. Amino acid sequence: CASSERTGGSQPQHF.

The rearrangement links TRBV3-1 (or the pseudogene TRBV3-2) to TRBJ2-7; tentatively, D is TRBD2 (6 bases). Trimming cost V 4 bases and J 1 base, with 17 bases left between them. The length of the CDR3 is 16 residues. CDR1 LGHDT and CDR2 YNNKEL come from the germline V gene (reference sequence). The CDR3, as DNA: TGTGCCAGCAGCCGGCGCGATACCGGGGGATCCTACGAGCAGTACTTC. As protein: CASSRRDTGGSYEQYF.